This T cell receptor (beta chain) was retrieved from a study of long-term antiretroviral therapy in people with HIV. Broader study findings: The ART regimens used between about 2003 and 2018 may be less effective than current ones. Increased diversity was seen after ART, yet it remained lower than in transplant donor controls. Comparison with controls showed narrower CDR3 length ranges in HIV repertoires.

This CDR3 contains 14 residues. Germline loops: CDR1 LGHNA, CDR2 YNFKEQ. V was pared by 3 bases and J by 1 base, with 10 bases between. Running of the v3.0 immunoSEQ assay took place at survey level. Each sample aimed for about 35,000-55,000 sequenced T-cell genomes. The repertoire was sequenced with immunoSEQ multiplex PCR; TCRdb's copy has only in-frame clones and lacks some. The data contain fewer than 40,000 clones, more than 75% of them singletons. Points on this clone: What it binds is unknown.

Source: unsorted PBMCs, taken 1.9 years after starting antiretroviral therapy. The clonotype comes from a man younger than 35 with HIV. The chain combines TRBV4-2 with TRBJ2-7; weak D call: TRBD1 (5 bases). This CDR3 reads CASSHAGPSYEQYF. For the CDR3, the DNA is TGTGCCAGCAGCCACGCAGGGCCTTCCTACGAGCAGTACTTC.